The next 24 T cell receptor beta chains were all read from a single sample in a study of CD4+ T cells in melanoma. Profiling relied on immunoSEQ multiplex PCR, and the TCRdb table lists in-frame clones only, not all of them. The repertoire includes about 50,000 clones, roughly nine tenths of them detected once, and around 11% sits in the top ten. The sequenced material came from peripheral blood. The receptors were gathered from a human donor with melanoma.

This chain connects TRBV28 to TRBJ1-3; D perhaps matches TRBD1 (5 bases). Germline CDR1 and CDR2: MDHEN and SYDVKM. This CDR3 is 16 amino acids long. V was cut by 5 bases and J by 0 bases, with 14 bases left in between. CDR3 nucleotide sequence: TGTGCCAGCAGTCCCCCGGACATCACCTCTGGAAACACCATATATTTT. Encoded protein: CASSPPDITSGNTIYF.

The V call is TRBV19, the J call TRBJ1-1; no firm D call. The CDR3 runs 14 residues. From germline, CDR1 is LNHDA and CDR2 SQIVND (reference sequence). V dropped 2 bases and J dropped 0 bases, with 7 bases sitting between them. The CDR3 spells CASSINTVNTEAFF. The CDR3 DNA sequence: TGTGCCAGTAGTATAAATACAGTGAACACTGAAGCTTTCTTT.

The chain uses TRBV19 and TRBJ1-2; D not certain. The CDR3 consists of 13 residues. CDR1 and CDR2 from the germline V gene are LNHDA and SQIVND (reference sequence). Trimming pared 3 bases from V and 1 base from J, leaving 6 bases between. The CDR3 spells CASSMLDNYGYTF. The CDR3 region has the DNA TGTGCCAGTAGTATGTTGGATAACTATGGCTACACCTTC.

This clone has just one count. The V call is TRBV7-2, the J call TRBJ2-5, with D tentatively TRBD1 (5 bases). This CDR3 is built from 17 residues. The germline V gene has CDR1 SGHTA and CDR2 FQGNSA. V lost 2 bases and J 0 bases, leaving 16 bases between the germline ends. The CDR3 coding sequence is TGTGCCAGCAGCTTAACTGACAGAGGATACGACCAAGAGACCCAGTACTTC. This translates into CASSLTDRGYDQETQYF.

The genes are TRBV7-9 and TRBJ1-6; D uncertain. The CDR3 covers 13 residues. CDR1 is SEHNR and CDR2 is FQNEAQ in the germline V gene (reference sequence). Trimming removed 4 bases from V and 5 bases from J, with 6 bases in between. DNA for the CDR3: TGTGCCAGCAGCTCGAAGAATAATTCACCCCTCCACTTT. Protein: CASSSKNNSPLHF. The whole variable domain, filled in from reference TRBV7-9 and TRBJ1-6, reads DTGVSQNPRHKITKRGQNVTFRCDPISEHNRLYWYRQTLGQGPEFLTYFQNEAQLEKSRLLSDRFSAERPKGSFSTLEIQRTEQGDSAMYLCASSSKNNSPLHFGNGTRLTVT.

CDR3 DNA: TGCGCCAGCAGCTTGTCGGGGGGGCCGAACACTGAAGCTTTCTTT. Its translation is CASSLSGGPNTEAFF. The chain carries TRBV5-1 and TRBJ1-1; D might be TRBD1 (6 bases). Trimming took 1 base from V and 1 from J, leaving 11 bases between them. CDR1 and CDR2 from the germline V gene are SGHRS and YFSETQ. This CDR3 is 15 amino acids long. Drawing the rest from reference TRBV5-1 and TRBJ1-1, the complete variable domain is KAGVTQTPRYLIKTRGQQVTLSCSPISGHRSVSWYQQTPGQGLQFLFEYFSETQRNKGNFPGRFSGRQFSNSRSEMNVSTLELGDSALYLCASSLSGGPNTEAFFGQGTRLTVV.

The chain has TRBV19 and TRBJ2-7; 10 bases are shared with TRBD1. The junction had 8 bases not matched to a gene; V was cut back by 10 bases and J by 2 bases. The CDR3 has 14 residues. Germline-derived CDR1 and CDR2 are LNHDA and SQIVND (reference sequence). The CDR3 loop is CATRRDRGAYEQYF. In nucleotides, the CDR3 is TGTGCCACCCGCCGGGACAGGGGAGCCTACGAGCAGTACTTC.

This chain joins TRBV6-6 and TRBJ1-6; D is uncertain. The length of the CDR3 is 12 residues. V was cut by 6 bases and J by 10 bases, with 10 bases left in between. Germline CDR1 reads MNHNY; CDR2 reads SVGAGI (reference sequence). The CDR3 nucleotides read TGTGCCAGCAGACTGGACGTGTCACCCCTCCACTTT. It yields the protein CASRLDVSPLHF.

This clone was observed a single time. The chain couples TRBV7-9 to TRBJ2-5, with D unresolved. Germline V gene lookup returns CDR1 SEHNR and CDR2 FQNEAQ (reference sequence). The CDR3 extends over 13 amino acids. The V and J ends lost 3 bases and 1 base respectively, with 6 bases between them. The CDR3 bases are TGTGCCAGCAGCTTCCGGCCCCAAGAGACCCAGTACTTC. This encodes CASSFRPQETQYF.

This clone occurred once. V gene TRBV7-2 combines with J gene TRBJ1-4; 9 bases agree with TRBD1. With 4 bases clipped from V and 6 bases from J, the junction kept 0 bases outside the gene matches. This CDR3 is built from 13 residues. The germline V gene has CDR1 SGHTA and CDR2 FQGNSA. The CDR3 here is CASSWTGDEKLFF. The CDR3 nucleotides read TGTGCCAGCAGCTGGACAGGGGATGAAAAACTGTTTTTT.

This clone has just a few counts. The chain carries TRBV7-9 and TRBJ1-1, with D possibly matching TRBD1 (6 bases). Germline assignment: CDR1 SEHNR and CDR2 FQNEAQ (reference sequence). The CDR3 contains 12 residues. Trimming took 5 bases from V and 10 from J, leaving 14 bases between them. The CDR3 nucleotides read TGTGCCAGCAGCCTCACAGGGTTTGGAGCTTTCTTT. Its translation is CASSLTGFGAFF.

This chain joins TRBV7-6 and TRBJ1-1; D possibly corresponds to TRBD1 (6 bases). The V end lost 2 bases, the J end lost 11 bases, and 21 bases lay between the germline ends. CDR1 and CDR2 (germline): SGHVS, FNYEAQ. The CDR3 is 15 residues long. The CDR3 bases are TGTGCCAGCAGCTTAAAACTTGGGGGCCTAGATCTCGCTTTCTTT. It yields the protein CASSLKLGGLDLAFF.

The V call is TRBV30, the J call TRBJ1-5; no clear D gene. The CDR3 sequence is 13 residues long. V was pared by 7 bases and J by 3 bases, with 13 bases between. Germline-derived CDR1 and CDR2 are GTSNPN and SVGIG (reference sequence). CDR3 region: CAYRASPNQPQHF. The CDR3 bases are TGTGCCTACCGGGCCTCCCCCAATCAGCCCCAGCATTTT.

CDR3 sequence reads: CAISDRRSNYGYTF. The CDR3 DNA sequence: TGTGCCATCAGTGATAGGCGCTCAAACTATGGCTACACCTTC. This chain links TRBV10-3 with TRBJ1-2; D unclear. There are 14 residues in the CDR3. Germline lookup yields CDR1 ENHRY and CDR2 SYGVKD. Trimming shortened V by 3 bases and J by 2 bases, and 10 bases separated the two germline ends.

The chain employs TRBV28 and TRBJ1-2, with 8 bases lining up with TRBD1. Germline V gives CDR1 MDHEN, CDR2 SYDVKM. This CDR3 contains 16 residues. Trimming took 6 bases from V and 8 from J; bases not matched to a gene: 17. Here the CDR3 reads CASRIGATGTGFGYTF. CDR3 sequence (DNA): TGTGCCAGCAGAATTGGGGCCACCGGGACAGGATTCGGCTACACCTTC.

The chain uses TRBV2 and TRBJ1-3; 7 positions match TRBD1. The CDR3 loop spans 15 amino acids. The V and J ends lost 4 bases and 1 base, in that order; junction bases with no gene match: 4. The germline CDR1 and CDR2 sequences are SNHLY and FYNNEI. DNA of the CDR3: TGTGCCAGCAGTGGTCCAGGGGGTTCTGGAAACACCATATATTTT. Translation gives CASSGPGGSGNTIYF.

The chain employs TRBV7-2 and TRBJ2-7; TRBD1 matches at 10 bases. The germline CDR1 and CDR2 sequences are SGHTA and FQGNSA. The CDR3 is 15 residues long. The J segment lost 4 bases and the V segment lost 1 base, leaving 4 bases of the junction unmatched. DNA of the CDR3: TGTGCCAGCAGCTTAGGACAGGGGGCGCTATACGAGCAGTACTTC. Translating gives CASSLGQGALYEQYF.

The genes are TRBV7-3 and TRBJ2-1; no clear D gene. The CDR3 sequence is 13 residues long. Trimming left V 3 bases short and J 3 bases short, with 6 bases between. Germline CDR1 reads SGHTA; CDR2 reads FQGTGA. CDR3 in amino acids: CASSFPGYNEQFF. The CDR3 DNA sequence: TGTGCCAGCAGCTTTCCGGGCTACAATGAGCAGTTCTTC.

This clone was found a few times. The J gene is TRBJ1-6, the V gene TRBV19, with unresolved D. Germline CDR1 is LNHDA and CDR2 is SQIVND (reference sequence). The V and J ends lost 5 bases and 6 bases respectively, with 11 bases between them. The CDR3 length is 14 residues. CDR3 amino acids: CASSFRDPNSPLHF. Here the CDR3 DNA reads TGTGCCAGTAGTTTCCGGGATCCTAATTCACCCCTCCACTTT.

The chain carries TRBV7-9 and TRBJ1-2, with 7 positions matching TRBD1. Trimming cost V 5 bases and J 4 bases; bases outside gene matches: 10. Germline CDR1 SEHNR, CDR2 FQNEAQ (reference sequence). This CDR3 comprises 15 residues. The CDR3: CASSRPLRGGYGYTF. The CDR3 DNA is TGTGCCAGCAGCAGACCCCTCAGGGGGGGCTATGGCTACACCTTC.

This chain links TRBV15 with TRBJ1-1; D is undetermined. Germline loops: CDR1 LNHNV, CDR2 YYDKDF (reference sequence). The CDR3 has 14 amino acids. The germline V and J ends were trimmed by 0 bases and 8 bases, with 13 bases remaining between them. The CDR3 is CATSRDKTAQEAFF. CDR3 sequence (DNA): TGTGCCACCAGCAGAGATAAAACGGCACAAGAAGCTTTCTTT.

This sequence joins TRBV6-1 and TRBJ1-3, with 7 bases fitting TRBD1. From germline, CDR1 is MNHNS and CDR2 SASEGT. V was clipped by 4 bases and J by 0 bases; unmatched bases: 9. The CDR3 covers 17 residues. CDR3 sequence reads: CASSAGTASDSGNTIYF. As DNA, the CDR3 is TGTGCCAGCAGTGCTGGGACAGCCTCAGACTCTGGAAACACCATATATTTT.

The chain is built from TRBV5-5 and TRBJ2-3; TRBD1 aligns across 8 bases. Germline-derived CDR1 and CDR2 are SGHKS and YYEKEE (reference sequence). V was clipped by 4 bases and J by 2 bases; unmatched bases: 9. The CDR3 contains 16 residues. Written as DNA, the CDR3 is TGTGCCAGCAGCGCCCCTCCGGGACAGGTCACAGATACGCAGTATTTT. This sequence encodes CASSAPPGQVTDTQYF.

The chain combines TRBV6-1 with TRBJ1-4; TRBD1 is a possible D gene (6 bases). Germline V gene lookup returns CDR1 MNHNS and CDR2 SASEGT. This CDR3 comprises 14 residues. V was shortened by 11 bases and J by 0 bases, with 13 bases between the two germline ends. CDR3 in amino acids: CACGQTATNEKLFF. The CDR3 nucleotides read TGTGCCTGCGGACAGACTGCAACTAATGAAAAACTGTTTTTT.